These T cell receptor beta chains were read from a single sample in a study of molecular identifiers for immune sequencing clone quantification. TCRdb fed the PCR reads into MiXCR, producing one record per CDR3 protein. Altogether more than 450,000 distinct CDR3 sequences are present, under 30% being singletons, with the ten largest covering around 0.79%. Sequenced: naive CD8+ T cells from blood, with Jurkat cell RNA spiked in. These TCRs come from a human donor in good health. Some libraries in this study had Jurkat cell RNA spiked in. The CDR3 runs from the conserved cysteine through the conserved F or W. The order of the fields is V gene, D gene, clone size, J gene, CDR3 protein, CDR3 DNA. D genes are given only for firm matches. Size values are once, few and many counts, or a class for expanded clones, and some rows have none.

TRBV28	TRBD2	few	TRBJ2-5	CASSFGLAEITRSETQYF	TGTGCCAGCAGTTTCGGACTAGCGGAGATAACAAGGTCGGAGACCCAGTACTTC
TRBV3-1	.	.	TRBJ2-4	CASSPGLAPDIQYF	TGTGCCAGCAGCCCCGGGCTAGCTCCCGACATTCAGTACTTC
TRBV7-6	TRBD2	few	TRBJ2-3	CASSQPMTGTSGRATDTQYF	TGTGCCAGCAGCCAACCTATGACCGGGACTAGCGGGAGGGCTACAGATACGCAGTATTTT
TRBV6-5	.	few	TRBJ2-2	CASSYFSGELFF	TGTGCCAGCAGTTATTTCTCCGGGGAGCTGTTTTTT
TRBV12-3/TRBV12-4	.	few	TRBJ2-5	CASSFKTGNTEETQYF	TGTGCCAGCAGTTTTAAGACCGGGAACACAGAAGAGACCCAGTACTTC
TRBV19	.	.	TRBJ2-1	CASSIGLGGNEQFF	TGTGCCAGTAGTATAGGATTAGGAGGGAATGAGCAGTTCTTC
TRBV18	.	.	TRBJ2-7	CASSPGHGYEQYF	TGTGCCAGCTCACCGGGACACGGATACGAGCAGTACTTC
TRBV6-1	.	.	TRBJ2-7	CASLWIAAPYEQYF	TGTGCCAGCCTTTGGATAGCGGCCCCCTACGAGCAGTACTTC
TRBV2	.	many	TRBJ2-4	CASSESRTDKNIQYF	TGTGCCAGCAGTGAGAGTCGGACAGACAAAAACATTCAGTACTTC
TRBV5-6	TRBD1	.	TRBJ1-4	CASSTLSGTVNEKLFF	TGTGCCAGCAGCACACTGAGCGGGACAGTGAATGAAAAACTGTTTTTT
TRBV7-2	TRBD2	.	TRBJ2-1	CASSLAGGRAGEQIF	TGTGCCAGCAGCTTAGCCGGCGGGAGGGCCGGTGAGCAGATCTTC
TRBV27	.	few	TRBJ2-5	CASSFLLGETQYF	TGTGCCAGCAGTTTTCTCCTCGGGGAGACCCAGTACTTC
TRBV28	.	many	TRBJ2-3	CATMGVTSTDTQYF	TGTGCCACCATGGGGGTGACTAGCACAGATACGCAGTATTTT
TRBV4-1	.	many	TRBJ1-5	CASSQVDSNQPQHF	TGCGCCAGCAGCCAAGTTGATAGCAATCAGCCCCAGCATTTT
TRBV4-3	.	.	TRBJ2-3	CASSQASGWAQYF	TGCGCCAGCAGCCAAGCATCAGGGTGGGCGCAGTATTTT
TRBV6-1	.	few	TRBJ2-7	CASSTVQWSYEQYF	TGTGCCAGCAGTACTGTACAGTGGTCCTACGAGCAGTACTTC
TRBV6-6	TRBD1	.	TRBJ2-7	CASSYVGTGSEEQYF	TGTGCCAGCAGTTACGTAGGGACAGGGTCGGAAGAGCAGTACTTC
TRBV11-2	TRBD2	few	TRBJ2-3	CASSWTSGSRDTQYF	TGTGCCAGCAGCTGGACTAGCGGGAGCAGGGATACGCAGTATTTT
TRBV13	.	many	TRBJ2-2	CASSLGRQGFTGELFF	TGTGCCAGCAGCTTAGGCCGGCAGGGATTCACCGGGGAGCTGTTTTTT
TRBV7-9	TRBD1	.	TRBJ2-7	CAGSGQGIPYEQYF	TGTGCCGGCAGCGGACAGGGAATCCCCTACGAGCAGTACTTC
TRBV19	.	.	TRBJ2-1	CASSIGGTNEQFF	TGTGCCAGTAGTATTGGGGGCACCAATGAGCAGTTCTTC
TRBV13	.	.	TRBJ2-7	CDGSFGYEQYF	TGTGACGGCAGCTTCGGGTACGAGCAGTACTTC
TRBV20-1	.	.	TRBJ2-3	CSAQGGLGGSTDTQYF	TGCAGTGCCCAGGGGGGCCTAGGCGGGAGCACAGATACGCAGTATTTT
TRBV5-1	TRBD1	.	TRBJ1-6	CASSLEDRSSYNSPLHF	TGCGCCAGCAGCTTGGAGGACAGGAGCTCCTATAATTCACCCCTCCACTTT
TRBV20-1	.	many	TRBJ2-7	CSAGPWANAPYEQYF	TGCAGTGCTGGCCCCTGGGCGAATGCACCCTACGAGCAGTACTTC
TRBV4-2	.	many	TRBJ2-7	CASSQVQGNEQYF	TGTGCCAGCAGCCAGGTTCAGGGAAACGAGCAGTACTTC
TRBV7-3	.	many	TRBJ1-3	CASSPSGDSGNTIYF	TGTGCCAGCAGCCCGTCTGGCGACTCTGGAAACACCATATATTTT
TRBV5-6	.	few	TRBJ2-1	CASSLGVVEGWGEQFF	TGTGCCAGCAGCTTGGGAGTTGTTGAGGGGTGGGGTGAGCAGTTCTTC
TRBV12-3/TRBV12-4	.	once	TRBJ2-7	CASSPTPRPPVDEQYF	TGTGCCAGCAGTCCTACACCCCGCCCGCCAGTTGACGAGCAGTACTTC
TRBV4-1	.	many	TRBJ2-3	CASSHSSISTDTQYF	TGCGCCAGCAGCCATTCTAGCATTAGCACAGATACGCAGTATTTT
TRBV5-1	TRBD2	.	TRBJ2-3	CASSGAGGPDPQYF	TGCGCCAGCAGCGGAGCGGGGGGCCCAGATCCGCAGTATTTT
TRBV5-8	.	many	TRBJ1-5	CASSLTPYSNQPQHF	TGTGCCAGCAGCTTAACACCTTATAGCAATCAGCCCCAGCATTTT
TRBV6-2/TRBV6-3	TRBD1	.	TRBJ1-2	CASSYSPDMGQLHYGYTF	TGTGCCAGCAGTTACTCACCCGACATGGGACAGCTTCATTATGGCTACACCTTC
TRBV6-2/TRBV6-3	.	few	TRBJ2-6	CASRSLLGSGANVLTF	TGTGCCAGCAGATCCCTACTTGGATCAGGGGCCAACGTCCTGACTTTC
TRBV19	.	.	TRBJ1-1	CASSFDQGKTEAFF	TGTGCCAGTAGTTTCGACCAGGGGAAAACTGAAGCTTTCTTT
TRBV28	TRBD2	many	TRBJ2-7	CASSPPPGGYEQYF	TGTGCCAGCAGTCCCCCTCCCGGGGGGTACGAGCAGTACTTC
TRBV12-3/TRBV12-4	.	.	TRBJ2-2	CASSLYLGTGELFF	TGTGCCAGCAGTTTATATCTCGGCACCGGGGAGCTGTTTTTT
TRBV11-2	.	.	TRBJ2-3	CASSLGPRADTQYF	TGTGCCAGCAGCTTAGGTCCCCGGGCAGATACGCAGTATTTT
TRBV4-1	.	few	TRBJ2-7	CASSPTGFRVGSEQYF	TGCGCCAGCAGCCCTACAGGTTTCAGGGTAGGGTCCGAGCAGTACTTC
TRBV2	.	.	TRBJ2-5	CASRLAAVGETQYF	TGTGCCAGCCGGCTGGCGGCAGTTGGGGAGACCCAGTACTTC
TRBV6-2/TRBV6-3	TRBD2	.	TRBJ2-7	CASSLAGGFHEQYF	TGTGCCAGCAGTCTAGCGGGAGGTTTCCACGAGCAGTACTTC
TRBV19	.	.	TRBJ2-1	CATWSAYNEQFF	TGTGCCACCTGGTCTGCCTACAATGAGCAGTTCTTC
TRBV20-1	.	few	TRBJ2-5	CSARLGETQYF	TGCAGTGCAAGACTCGGGGAGACCCAGTACTTC
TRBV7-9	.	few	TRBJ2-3	CASSPKVSRFDTRF	TGTGCCAGCAGCCCCAAGGTTTCCCGGTTTGATACGCGTTTT
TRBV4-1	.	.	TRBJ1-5	CTSSPRGDQPQHF	TGCACCAGCAGCCCAAGAGGGGATCAGCCCCAGCATTTT
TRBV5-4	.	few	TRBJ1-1	CASSPRGVGLNTEAFF	TGTGCCAGCAGCCCGAGGGGAGTCGGTTTGAACACTGAAGCTTTCTTT
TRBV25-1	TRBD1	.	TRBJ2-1	CASSEWTGKLGHEQFF	TGTGCCAGCAGTGAGTGGACAGGGAAGCTGGGTCATGAGCAGTTCTTC
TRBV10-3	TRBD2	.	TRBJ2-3	CAISDSLAGGEDTQYF	TGTGCCATCAGTGATTCGCTAGCGGGAGGGGAAGATACGCAGTATTTT
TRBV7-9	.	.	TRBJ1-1	CASSLPGGTGTMNTEAFF	TGTGCCAGCAGCTTACCCGGTGGAACAGGGACAATGAACACTGAAGCTTTCTTT
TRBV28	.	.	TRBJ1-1	CASSPGGGATEAFF	TGTGCCAGCAGTCCCGGGGGGGGTGCCACTGAAGCTTTCTTT
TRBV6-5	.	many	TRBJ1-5	CASTSNPNQPQHF	TGTGCCAGCACCAGTAATCCAAATCAGCCCCAGCATTTT